The 29 T cell receptor beta chains given below trace back to one sample, sequenced in a study of T cells expressing NK-cell markers. Using the 5' RACE reads, TCRdb records one entry per CDR3 protein without DNA. This sample's clone table lists approximately 2,900 distinct CDR3 sequences. Source material: blood T cells: a sorted CD56 or NKG2C T cell subset, CD4+ or CD8+ T cells, or bulk PBMC T cells (not recorded which). These receptors were taken from a woman between 18 and 29 years old in good health.

This clonotype counts as medium-sized by frequency. The V call is TRBV6-5, the J call TRBJ2-3; TCRdb proposes TRBD2, but this gene call is untestable without DNA. Germline lookup yields CDR1 MNHEY and CDR2 SVGAGI. This CDR3 has 15 amino acids. Here the CDR3 reads CASRPGTSGGDTQYF.

The V gene is TRBV27, the J gene TRBJ2-3; TCRdb gives TRBD2 as the D gene, but with no DNA this cannot be confirmed. The CDR3 is 17 residues long. Germline CDR1 reads MNHEY; CDR2 reads SMNVEV (reference sequence). The CDR3 here is CASSLLVGIVGTDTQYF.

This chain uses TRBV6-4 with TRBJ2-3; TCRdb selects TRBD2, and the lack of DNA leaves this call unchecked. Per the germline V gene, CDR1 is MRHNA and CDR2 is SNTAGT. The CDR3 has 15 residues. The chain's CDR3 is CASSTSGGAEDTQYF.

This chain joins TRBV15 and TRBJ1-6; the TRBD1 assignment by TCRdb is unverifiable without DNA. CDR1 and CDR2 (germline): LNHNV, YYDKDF (reference sequence). CDR3 length: 14 residues. CDR3 loop: CATSGQGDNSPLHF.

The chain couples TRBV10-2 to TRBJ2-5; TCRdb outputs TRBD2, but without DNA this stays unchecked. The germline gives CDR1 WSHSY, CDR2 SAAADI. This CDR3 comprises 14 residues. The CDR3 loop is CASRLGHSQETQYF.

Frequency places this clonotype as medium-sized. The rearrangement joins TRBV6-5 to TRBJ2-1; with no DNA, the TCRdb D assignment of TRBD2 cannot be verified. Looked up from germline, CDR1 is MNHEY and CDR2 is SVGAGI. The CDR3 covers 15 residues. This CDR3 is CASTRTSGGSNEQFF.

The CDR3 sequence: CASSNPLVHEQFF. The chain has TRBV21-1 and TRBJ2-1; absent DNA, TCRdb's TRBD1 call cannot be checked. TRBV21-1 is tagged as a pseudogene. The CDR3 runs 13 residues.

The rearrangement joins TRBV25-1 to TRBJ2-7; the TCRdb D gene call, TRBD1, has no DNA to confirm it. The germline gives CDR1 MGHDK, CDR2 SYGVNS. This CDR3 contains 11 residues. This chain's CDR3 is CASTLRGEQYF.

This sequence joins TRBV20-1 and TRBJ2-7; the D gene TCRdb calls, TRBD2, cannot be checked with no DNA. The CDR3 extends over 16 amino acids. Germline CDR1 is DFQATT and CDR2 is SNEGSKA (reference sequence). CDR3 sequence: CSVNGLAGRSSYEQYF.

This clonotype registers medium-sized by frequency. The J gene is TRBJ1-1, the V gene TRBV20-1; without DNA, the TCRdb call of TRBD1 cannot be checked. The germline V gene has CDR1 DFQATT and CDR2 SNEGSKA (reference sequence). This CDR3 has 14 residues. This CDR3 is CSASTGQGDTEAFF.

V and J are TRBV9 and TRBJ2-7; without DNA, the TCRdb call of TRBD2 cannot be checked. The CDR3 has 14 amino acids. Germline-derived CDR1 and CDR2 are SGDLS and YYNGEE. The CDR3 loop reads CASSASSGTYEQYF.

The chain's CDR3 is CASSGSSGDTGELFF. J is TRBJ2-2 and V is TRBV6-4; the D call from TCRdb, TRBD2, cannot be confirmed without DNA. This CDR3 contains 15 residues. Germline CDR1 MRHNA, CDR2 SNTAGT.

This sequence joins TRBV6-1 and TRBJ2-1. Germline V gene data show CDR1 as MNHNS and CDR2 as SASEGT. The CDR3 totals 15 residues. The CDR3 here is CASSGDDGSYNEQFF.

This clonotype shows up as medium-sized by frequency. This chain joins TRBV15 and TRBJ2-1; TCRdb picks TRBD2, but there is no DNA to check that call. Germline V lookup: CDR1 LNHNV, CDR2 YYDKDF (reference sequence). The CDR3 length is 15 residues. This CDR3 reads CATSGVAGDYNEQFF.

Its frequency marks this clonotype as medium-sized. The chain has TRBV20-1 and TRBJ1-2; TCRdb outputs TRBD1, but without DNA this stays unchecked. CDR1 DFQATT and CDR2 SNEGSKA come from the germline V gene (reference sequence). The CDR3 contains 16 residues. The CDR3 region is CSARDPGRGDSSGYTF.

This chain joins TRBV6-1 and TRBJ2-2; TCRdb's D call of TRBD2 is untestable without DNA. CDR3 size: 16 residues. Germline V gives CDR1 MNHNS, CDR2 SASEGT. The CDR3 here is CASRPLAGEGTGELFF.

V and J are TRBV30 and TRBJ1-5; TCRdb's D call of TRBD1 is untestable without DNA. The CDR3 consists of 15 residues. From germline, CDR1 is GTSNPN and CDR2 SVGIG (reference sequence). The CDR3 region is CAWSAGQYSNQPQHF. Complete variable domain (other parts from reference TRBV30 and TRBJ1-5): SQTIHQWPATLVQPVGSPLSLECTVEGTSNPNLYWYRQAAGRGLQLLFYSVGIGQISSEVPQNLSASRPQDRQFILSSKKLLLSDSGFYLCAWSAGQYSNQPQHFGDGTRLSIL.

CDR3 residues: CASSLGQGSSTDTQYF. The chain employs TRBV13 and TRBJ2-3; TCRdb proposes TRBD1, but this gene call is untestable without DNA. Germline V CDR1 and CDR2: PRHDT, FYEKMQ (reference sequence). The CDR3 runs 16 residues.

This chain uses TRBV5-1 with TRBJ1-1; checking the TCRdb D call of TRBD1 is not possible without DNA. The CDR3 spans 15 residues. Germline V gene sequence: CDR1 SGHRS, CDR2 YFSETQ. Here the CDR3 reads CASSGTTGPDTEAFF. Full variable domain (rest looked up from reference TRBV5-1 and TRBJ1-1): KAGVTQTPRYLIKTRGQQVTLSCSPISGHRSVSWYQQTPGQGLQFLFEYFSETQRNKGNFPGRFSGRQFSNSRSEMNVSTLELGDSALYLCASSGTTGPDTEAFFGQGTRLTVV.

CDR3 sequence reads: CSAAGLAGGPYNEQFF. The chain recombines TRBV20-1 with TRBJ2-1; TCRdb designates TRBD2, a call that cannot be tested without DNA. The CDR3 covers 16 residues. Germline assignment: CDR1 DFQATT and CDR2 SNEGSKA (reference sequence).

The chain couples TRBV5-5 to TRBJ2-2; TCRdb calls TRBD1, which cannot be checked without DNA. This CDR3 spans 14 amino acids. Per germline, CDR1 SGHKS and CDR2 YYEKEE (reference sequence). This chain's CDR3 is CASRRQVNTGELFF.

The chain is built from TRBV27 and TRBJ2-1; TCRdb's D gene call, TRBD2, goes unchecked for lack of DNA. The germline V gene encodes CDR1 MNHEY and CDR2 SMNVEV (reference sequence). This CDR3 has 14 amino acids. CDR3: CASSSGLAGSEQFF.

The chain is built from TRBV19 and TRBJ2-1; TCRdb designates TRBD2, a call that cannot be tested without DNA. Germline assignment: CDR1 LNHDA and CDR2 SQIVND (reference sequence). The length of the CDR3 is 12 residues. CDR3 loop: CASSIPAGGQFF. The variable domain in full, with the rest retrieved from reference TRBV19 and TRBJ2-1, is DGGITQSPKYLFRKEGQNVTLSCEQNLNHDAMYWYRQDPGQGLRLIYYSQIVNDFQKGDIAEGYSVSREKKESFPLTVTSAQKNPTAFYLCASSIPAGGQFFGPGTRLTVL.

This chain connects TRBV5-4 to TRBJ2-4. CDR3 size: 12 residues. The germline V gene encodes CDR1 SGHNT and CDR2 YYREEE (reference sequence). The CDR3 reads CASSEWRNIQYF.

This clonotype shows up as medium-sized by frequency. V gene TRBV6-2 or TRBV6-3 combines with J gene TRBJ1-5. Germline CDR1 MNHEY, CDR2 SVGEGT. The CDR3 totals 13 residues. The CDR3 loop reads CASSRTDNQPQHF.

Measured by frequency, this clonotype is medium-sized. The chain has TRBV6-5 and TRBJ2-2; TCRdb picks TRBD1, but there is no DNA to check that call. CDR3 length: 15 residues. CDR1 is MNHEY and CDR2 is SVGAGI in the germline V gene. The CDR3 protein is CASSYGTDNTGELFF.

The rearrangement uses TRBV20-1 and TRBJ1-5; without DNA, the TCRdb call of TRBD1 cannot be checked. There are 15 residues in the CDR3. The germline V gene has CDR1 DFQATT and CDR2 SNEGSKA (reference sequence). CDR3 sequence reads: CSAHHTGMSSQPQHF.

This clonotype shows up as medium-sized by frequency. V is TRBV6-2 or TRBV6-3 and J is TRBJ2-1. The germline V gene encodes CDR1 MNHEY and CDR2 SVGEGT. The CDR3 length is 14 residues. The CDR3 spells CASKGELDSHEQFF.

Considering frequency, this clonotype is medium-sized. J is TRBJ2-2 and V is TRBV5-1. CDR1 and CDR2 (germline): SGHRS, YFSETQ. The CDR3 length is 18 residues. The CDR3 reads CASSLRQSLRGSTGELFF.